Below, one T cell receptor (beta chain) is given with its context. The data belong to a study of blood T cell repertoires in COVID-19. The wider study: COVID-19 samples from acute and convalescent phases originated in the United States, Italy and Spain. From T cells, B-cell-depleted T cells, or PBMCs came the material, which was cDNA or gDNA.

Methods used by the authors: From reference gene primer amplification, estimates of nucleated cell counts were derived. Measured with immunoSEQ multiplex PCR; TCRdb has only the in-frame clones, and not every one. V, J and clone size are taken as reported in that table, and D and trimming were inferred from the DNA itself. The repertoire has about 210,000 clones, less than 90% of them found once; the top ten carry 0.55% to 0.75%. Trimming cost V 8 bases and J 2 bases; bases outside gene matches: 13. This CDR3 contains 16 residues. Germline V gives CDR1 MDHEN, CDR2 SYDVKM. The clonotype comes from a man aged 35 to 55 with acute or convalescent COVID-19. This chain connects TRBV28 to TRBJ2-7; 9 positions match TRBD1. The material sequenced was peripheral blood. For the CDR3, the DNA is TGTGCCAGCGGGGGGACGGGACAGGGTGATCCCTACGAGCAGTACTTC. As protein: CASGGTGQGDPYEQYF.